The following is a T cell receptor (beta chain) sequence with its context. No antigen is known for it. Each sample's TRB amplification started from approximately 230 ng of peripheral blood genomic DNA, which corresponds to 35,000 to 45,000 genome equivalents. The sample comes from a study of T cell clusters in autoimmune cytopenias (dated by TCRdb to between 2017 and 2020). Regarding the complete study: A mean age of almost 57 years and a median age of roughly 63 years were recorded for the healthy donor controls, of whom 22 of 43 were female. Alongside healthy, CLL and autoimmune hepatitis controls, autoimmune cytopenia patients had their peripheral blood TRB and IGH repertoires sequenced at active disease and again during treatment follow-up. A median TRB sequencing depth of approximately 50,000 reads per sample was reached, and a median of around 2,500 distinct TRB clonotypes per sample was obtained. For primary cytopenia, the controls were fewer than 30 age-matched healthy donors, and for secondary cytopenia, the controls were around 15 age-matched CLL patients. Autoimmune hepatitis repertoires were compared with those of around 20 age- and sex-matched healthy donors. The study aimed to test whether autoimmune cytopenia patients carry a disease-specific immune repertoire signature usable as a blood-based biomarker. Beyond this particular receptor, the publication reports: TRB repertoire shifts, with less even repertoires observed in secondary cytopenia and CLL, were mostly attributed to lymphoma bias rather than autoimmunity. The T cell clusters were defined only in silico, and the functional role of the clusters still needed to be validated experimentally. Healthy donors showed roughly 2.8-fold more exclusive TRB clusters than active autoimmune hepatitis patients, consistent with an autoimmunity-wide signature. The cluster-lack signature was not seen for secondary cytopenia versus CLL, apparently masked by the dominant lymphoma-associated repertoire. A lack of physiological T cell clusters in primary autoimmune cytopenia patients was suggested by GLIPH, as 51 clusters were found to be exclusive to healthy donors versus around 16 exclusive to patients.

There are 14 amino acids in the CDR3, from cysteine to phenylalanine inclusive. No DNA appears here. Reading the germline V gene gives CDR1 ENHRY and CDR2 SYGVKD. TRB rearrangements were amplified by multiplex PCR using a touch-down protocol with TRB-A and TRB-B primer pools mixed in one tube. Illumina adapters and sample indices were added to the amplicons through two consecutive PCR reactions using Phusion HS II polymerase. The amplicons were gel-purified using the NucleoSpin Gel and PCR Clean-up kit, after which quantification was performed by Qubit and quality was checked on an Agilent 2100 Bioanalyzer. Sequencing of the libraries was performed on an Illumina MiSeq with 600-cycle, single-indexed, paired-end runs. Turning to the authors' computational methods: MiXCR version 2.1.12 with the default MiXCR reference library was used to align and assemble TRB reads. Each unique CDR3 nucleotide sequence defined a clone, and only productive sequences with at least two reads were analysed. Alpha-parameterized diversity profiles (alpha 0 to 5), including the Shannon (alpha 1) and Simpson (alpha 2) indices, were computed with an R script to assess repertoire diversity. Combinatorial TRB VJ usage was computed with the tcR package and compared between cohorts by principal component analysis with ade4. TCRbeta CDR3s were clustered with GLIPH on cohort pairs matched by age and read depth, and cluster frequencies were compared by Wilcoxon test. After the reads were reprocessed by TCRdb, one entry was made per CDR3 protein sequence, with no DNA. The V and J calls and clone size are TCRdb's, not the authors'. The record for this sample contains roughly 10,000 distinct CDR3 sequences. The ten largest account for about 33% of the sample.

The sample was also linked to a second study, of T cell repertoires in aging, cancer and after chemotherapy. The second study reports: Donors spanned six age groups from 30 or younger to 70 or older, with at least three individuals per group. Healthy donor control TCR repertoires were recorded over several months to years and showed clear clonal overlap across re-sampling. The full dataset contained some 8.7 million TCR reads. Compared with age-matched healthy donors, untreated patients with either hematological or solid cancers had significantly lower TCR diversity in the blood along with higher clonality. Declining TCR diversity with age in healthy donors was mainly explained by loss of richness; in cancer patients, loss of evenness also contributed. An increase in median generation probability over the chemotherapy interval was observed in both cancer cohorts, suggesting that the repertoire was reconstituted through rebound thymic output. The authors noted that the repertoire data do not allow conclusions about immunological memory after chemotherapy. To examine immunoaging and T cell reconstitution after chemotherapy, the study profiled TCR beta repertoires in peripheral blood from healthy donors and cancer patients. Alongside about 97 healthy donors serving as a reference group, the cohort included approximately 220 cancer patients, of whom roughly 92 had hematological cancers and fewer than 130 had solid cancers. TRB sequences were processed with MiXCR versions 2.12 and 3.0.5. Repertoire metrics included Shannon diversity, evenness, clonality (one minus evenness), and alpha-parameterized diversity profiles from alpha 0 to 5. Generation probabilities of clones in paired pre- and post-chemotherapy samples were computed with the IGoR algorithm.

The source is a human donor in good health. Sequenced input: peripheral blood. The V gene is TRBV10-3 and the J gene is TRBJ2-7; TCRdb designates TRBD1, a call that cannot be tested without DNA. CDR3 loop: CAISEPGTGGEQYF.